This T cell receptor beta chain was sequenced for a study of cytomegalovirus exposure and HLA in healthy donors. Trimming removed 5 bases from V and 0 bases from J; junction bases left unmatched: 7. The CDR3 sequence is 16 residues long. The germline V gene has CDR1 LNHDA and CDR2 SQIVND (reference sequence). The PCR was carried out with 60 Vbeta primers and 13 Jbeta primers. The assay was immunoSEQ multiplex PCR, and TCRdb's table has in-frame clones only and misses some. The table for this sample gives 130,000 or so clones. The sample taken for sequencing was PBMCs. This chain joins TRBV19 and TRBJ2-1; 7 bases agree with TRBD2. This sequence originates from a woman aged 18-29 years in good health and CMV-seronegative. CDR3 amino acids: CASSPSGNPSYNEQFF. CDR3 DNA: TGTGCCAGTAGTCCTAGCGGTAATCCCTCCTACAATGAGCAGTTCTTC. The whole variable domain, filled in from reference TRBV19 and TRBJ2-1, reads DGGITQSPKYLFRKEGQNVTLSCEQNLNHDAMYWYRQDPGQGLRLIYYSQIVNDFQKGDIAEGYSVSREKKESFPLTVTSAQKNPTAFYLCASSPSGNPSYNEQFFGPGTRLTVL.